The sequence of this T cell receptor (beta chain) was determined in a study of T-cell memory formation after mild COVID-19. Study-wide results and limits: Clones that got smaller from day 15 to 85 had even CD4/CD8, while clones growing later tipped toward CD4+.

Libraries for TCRalpha and TCRbeta carried sample barcodes and unique molecular identifiers via 5'RACE. TCRdb reprocessed the 5' RACE reads via MiXCR and lists one record per CDR3 protein. The repertoire holds some 280,000 distinct CDR3 sequences, around 15% seen once, with roughly 25% in the top ten. J was trimmed by 5 bases and V by 4 bases; bases with no gene match: 10. Germline lookup yields CDR1 SGHVS and CDR2 FQNEAQ. The CDR3 is 16 residues long. Concerning this clonotype itself: Its antigen is not known.

This receptor was obtained from a man in his late teens or twenties who had mild COVID-19 (a few samples of this study predate the infection). Cell type and time point are not known. The chain employs TRBV7-8 and TRBJ2-3; 9 nucleotides line up with TRBD2. Sequencing was carried out using PBMCs or a T cell subset sorted from them (not recorded which). The CDR3 nucleotides are TGTGCCAGCAGCTATTCCGCGGGGGGGCCGGGAGATACGCAGTATTTT. This translates into CASSYSAGGPGDTQYF.